This TCR beta chain was profiled in a study of CD8+ T cells in alopecia areata. Study results and caveats: Sequencing of scalp samples also includes resident alphabeta T cells from normal skin. The study found higher clonality in lesional than normal scalp, especially in alopecia totalis/universalis.

Extracted from the samples, RNA was reverse transcribed into cDNA to serve as the sequencing template. Generated by immunoSEQ multiplex PCR, the TCRdb table keeps only in-frame clones and is missing some. This table holds roughly 60,000 clones, around 40% found once. Researchers took lesional scalp punch biopsies and peripheral blood from people who were alopecia areata patients. The researchers isolated CD4+ and CD8+ T cells from PBMCs by sorting. Worth noting for this clone: No antigen is known for it.

Germline V gene sequence: CDR1 MDHEN, CDR2 SYDVKM. V dropped 4 bases and J dropped 12 bases, with 10 bases sitting between them. The CDR3 runs 11 residues. The chain carries TRBV28 and TRBJ2-1, with D possibly matching TRBD2 (5 bases). The receptor was isolated from a human donor with alopecia areata. Sample: NKG2D-low CD8+ T cells sorted from blood. The CDR3 region has the DNA TGTGCCAGCAGTTCCCGGCGGGTGCAGTTCTTC. Encoded protein: CASSSRRVQFF.